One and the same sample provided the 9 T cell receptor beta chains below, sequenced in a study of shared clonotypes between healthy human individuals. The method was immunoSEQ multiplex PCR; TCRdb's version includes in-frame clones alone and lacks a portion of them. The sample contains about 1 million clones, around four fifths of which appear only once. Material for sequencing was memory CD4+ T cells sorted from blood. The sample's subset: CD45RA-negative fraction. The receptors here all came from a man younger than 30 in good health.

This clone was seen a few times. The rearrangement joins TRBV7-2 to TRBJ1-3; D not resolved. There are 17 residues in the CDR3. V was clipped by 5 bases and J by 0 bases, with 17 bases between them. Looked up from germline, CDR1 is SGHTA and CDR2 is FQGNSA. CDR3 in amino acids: CASSDSLGGISGNTIYF. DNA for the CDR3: TGTGCCAGCAGCGATTCCCTGGGAGGAATCTCTGGAAACACCATATATTTT. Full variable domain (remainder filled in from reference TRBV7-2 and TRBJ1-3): GAGVSQSPSNKVTEKGKDVELRCDPISGHTALYWYRQSLGQGLEFLIYFQGNSAPDKSGLPSDRFSAERTGGSVSTLTIQRTQQEDSAVYLCASSDSLGGISGNTIYFGEGSWLTVV.

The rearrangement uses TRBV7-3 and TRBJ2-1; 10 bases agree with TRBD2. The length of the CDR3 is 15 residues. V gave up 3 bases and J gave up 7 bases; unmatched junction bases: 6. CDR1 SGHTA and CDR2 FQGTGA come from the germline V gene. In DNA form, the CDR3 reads TGTGCCAGCAGCTTTAGCGGGGGGCCGGCTAATGAGCAGTTCTTC. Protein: CASSFSGGPANEQFF.

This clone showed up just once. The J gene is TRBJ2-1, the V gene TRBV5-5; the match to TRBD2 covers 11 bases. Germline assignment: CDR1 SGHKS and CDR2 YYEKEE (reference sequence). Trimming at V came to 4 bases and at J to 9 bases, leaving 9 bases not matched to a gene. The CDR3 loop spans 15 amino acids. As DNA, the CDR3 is TGTGCCAGCAGCCCCGCGGTAGCGGGAGGGGTTGAGCAGTTCTTC. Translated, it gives CASSPAVAGGVEQFF.

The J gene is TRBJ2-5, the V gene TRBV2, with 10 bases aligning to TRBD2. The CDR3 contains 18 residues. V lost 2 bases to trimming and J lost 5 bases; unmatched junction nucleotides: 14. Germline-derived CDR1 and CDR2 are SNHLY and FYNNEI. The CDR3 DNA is TGTGCCAGCAGTGAAATGAGAAGCGGGAGGGCCAGCCGGGAGACCCAGTACTTC. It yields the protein CASSEMRSGRASRETQYF.

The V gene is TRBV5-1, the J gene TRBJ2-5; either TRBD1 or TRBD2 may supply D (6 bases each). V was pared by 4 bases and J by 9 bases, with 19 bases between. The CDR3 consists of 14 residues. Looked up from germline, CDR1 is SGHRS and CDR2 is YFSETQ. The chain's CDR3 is CASSIGGLGGAQYF. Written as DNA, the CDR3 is TGCGCCAGCAGCATCGGAGGCCTCGGGGGCGCCCAGTACTTC.

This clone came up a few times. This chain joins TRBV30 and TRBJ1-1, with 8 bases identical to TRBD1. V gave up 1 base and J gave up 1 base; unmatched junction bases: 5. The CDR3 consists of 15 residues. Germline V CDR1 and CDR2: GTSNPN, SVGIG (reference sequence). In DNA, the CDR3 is TGTGCCTGGAGTGGACAGGGGTTGGGGAACACTGAAGCTTTCTTT. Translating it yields CAWSGQGLGNTEAFF. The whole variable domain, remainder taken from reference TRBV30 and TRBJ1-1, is SQTIHQWPATLVQPVGSPLSLECTVEGTSNPNLYWYRQAAGRGLQLLFYSVGIGQISSEVPQNLSASRPQDRQFILSSKKLLLSDSGFYLCAWSGQGLGNTEAFFGQGTRLTVV.

The CDR3 nucleotides are TGTGCCAGTAGAGTGGGGGGCCGCCGGGACACTGAAGCTTTCTTT. Translation gives CASRVGGRRDTEAFF. This chain links TRBV19 with TRBJ1-1, with a possible D match to TRBD1 (6 bases). V was cut by 6 bases and J by 3 bases, with 17 bases left in between. Germline V gene lookup returns CDR1 LNHDA and CDR2 SQIVND (reference sequence). CDR3 length: 15 residues.

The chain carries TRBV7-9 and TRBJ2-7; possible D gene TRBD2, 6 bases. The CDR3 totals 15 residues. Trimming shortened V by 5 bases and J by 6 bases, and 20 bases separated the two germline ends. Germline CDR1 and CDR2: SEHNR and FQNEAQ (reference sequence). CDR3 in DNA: TGTGCCAGCAGCCCACCACTAGCTGAGGGCGGCGAGCAGTACTTC. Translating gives CASSPPLAEGGEQYF.

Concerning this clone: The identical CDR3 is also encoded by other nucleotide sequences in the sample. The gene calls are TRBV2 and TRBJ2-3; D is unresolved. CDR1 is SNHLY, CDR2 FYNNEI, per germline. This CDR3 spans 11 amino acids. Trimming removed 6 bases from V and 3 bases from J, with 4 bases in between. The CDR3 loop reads CASRVTDTQYF. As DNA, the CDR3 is TGTGCCAGCAGAGTTACAGATACGCAGTATTTT.